This T cell receptor (beta chain) came from a study of T cells in tuberculosis. Trimming shortened V by 1 base and J by 4 bases, and 7 bases separated the two germline ends. Germline CDR1 is SGHTA and CDR2 is FQGNSA. This CDR3 has 14 residues. Cells were sorted from thawed PBMC rested overnight and stained with GMM-loaded CD1B tetramer, viability dye and anti-CD3. C32 glucose monomycolate from Rhodococcus equi was loaded onto the CD1B tetramers. The table came from immunoSEQ multiplex PCR; TCRdb's copy has only in-frame clones and leaves some out. This sample has 88,000 or so clones, with just over 90% found just once.

This sequence joins TRBV7-2 and TRBJ2-2, with D perhaps matching TRBD1 (6 bases). Sequenced input: CD1b-GMM tetramer-negative cells sorted from PBMCs. The TCR originated in an adult woman with latent tuberculosis. CDR3 in DNA: TGTGCCAGCAGCTTAGAGGGGGTCACCGGGGAGCTGTTTTTT. Its translation is CASSLEGVTGELFF.